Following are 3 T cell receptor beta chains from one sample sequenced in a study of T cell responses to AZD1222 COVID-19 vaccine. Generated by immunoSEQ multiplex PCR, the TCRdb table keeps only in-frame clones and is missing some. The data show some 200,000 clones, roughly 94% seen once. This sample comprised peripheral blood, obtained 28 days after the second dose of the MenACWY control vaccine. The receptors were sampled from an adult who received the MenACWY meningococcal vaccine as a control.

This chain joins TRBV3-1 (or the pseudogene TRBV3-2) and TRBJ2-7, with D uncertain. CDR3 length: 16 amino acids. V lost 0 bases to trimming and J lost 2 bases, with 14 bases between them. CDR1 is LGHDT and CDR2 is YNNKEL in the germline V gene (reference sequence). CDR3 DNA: TGTGCCAGCAGCCAAGATCAAAGGGTCCTGACCTACGAGCAGTACTTC. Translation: CASSQDQRVLTYEQYF.

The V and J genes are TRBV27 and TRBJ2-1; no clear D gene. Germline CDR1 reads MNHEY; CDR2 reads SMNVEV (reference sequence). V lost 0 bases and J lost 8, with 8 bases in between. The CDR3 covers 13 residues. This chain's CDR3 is CASSLSGNHEQFF. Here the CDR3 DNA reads TGTGCCAGCAGTTTATCGGGGAACCATGAGCAGTTCTTC.

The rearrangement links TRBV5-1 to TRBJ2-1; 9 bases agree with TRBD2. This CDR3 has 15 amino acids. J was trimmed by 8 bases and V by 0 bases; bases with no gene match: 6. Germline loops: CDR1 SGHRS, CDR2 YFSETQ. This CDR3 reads CASSLVASGEYEQFF. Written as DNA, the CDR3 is TGCGCCAGCAGCTTGGTGGCTAGCGGGGAATATGAGCAGTTCTTC.